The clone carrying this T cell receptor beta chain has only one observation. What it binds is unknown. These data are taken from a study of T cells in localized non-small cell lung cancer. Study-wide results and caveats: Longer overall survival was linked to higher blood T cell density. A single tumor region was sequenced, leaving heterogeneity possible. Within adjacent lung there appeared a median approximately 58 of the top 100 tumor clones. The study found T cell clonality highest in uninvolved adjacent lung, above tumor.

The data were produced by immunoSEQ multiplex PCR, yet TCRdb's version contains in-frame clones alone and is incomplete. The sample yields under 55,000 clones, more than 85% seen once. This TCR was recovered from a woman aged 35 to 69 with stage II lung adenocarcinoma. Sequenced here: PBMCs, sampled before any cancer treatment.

CDR3 bases: TGTGCCAGTAGTAAGGGGTTAACAGATACGCAGTATTTT. Translation: CASSKGLTDTQYF. This chain uses TRBV19 with TRBJ2-3, with D perhaps matching TRBD1 (5 bases). CDR3 length equals 13 residues. Germline V gene lookup returns CDR1 LNHDA and CDR2 SQIVND (reference sequence). V was shortened by 4 bases and J by 3 bases, with 8 bases between the two germline ends. Variable domain in full (rest from reference TRBV19 and TRBJ2-3): DGGITQSPKYLFRKEGQNVTLSCEQNLNHDAMYWYRQDPGQGLRLIYYSQIVNDFQKGDIAEGYSVSREKKESFPLTVTSAQKNPTAFYLCASSKGLTDTQYFGPGTRLTVL.